This T cell receptor (beta chain) was identified in a study of blood T cells in healthy people across ages. A sample-barcoded 5' primer and a J-beta primer mix were used in a second PCR of about 7 to 11 cycles. Each CDR3 protein gets one entry after TCRdb re-called the 5' RACE reads with MiXCR. The sample has about 1.4 million distinct CDR3 sequences; 45% to 70% are singletons. V was pared by 3 bases and J by 6 bases, with 16 bases of the junction left unmatched. This CDR3 is built from 20 residues. CDR1 is MGHDK and CDR2 is SYGVNS in the germline V gene. This receptor was taken from a man younger than 35 in good health. Sample: blood. This chain uses TRBV25-1 with TRBJ2-1; TRBD2 agrees at 14 bases. The CDR3 sequence is CASSDPGGTSGRWNSNEQFF. The CDR3 DNA sequence: TGTGCCAGCAGTGACCCTGGAGGGACTAGCGGGAGATGGAATAGCAATGAGCAGTTCTTC.